This T cell receptor beta chain is drawn from a study of blood T cell repertoires in COVID-19. Sequencing used immunoSEQ multiplex PCR; TCRdb keeps in-frame clones, though not all of them. Of roughly 68,000 clones listed, 85% to 90% are singletons. CDR3 size: 11 residues. With 4 bases removed from V and 7 bases from J, the gap between germline ends came to 8 bases. Germline values: CDR1 LGHDT, CDR2 YNNKEL (reference sequence). The sequencing input was PBMCs or T cells enriched from blood (not recorded which). This clonotype was sampled from a woman aged 35 to 49 who had recovered from COVID-19. The V and J genes are TRBV3-1 (or the pseudogene TRBV3-2) and TRBJ2-7, with TRBD2 as a possible D gene (5 bases). As DNA, the CDR3 is TGTGCCAGCAGCCGCGGGTGGGAGCAGTACTTC. Encoded protein: CASSRGWEQYF.